The source of this T cell receptor beta chain is a study of monozygotic twins with inflammatory bowel disease. Findings and limits, study-wide: With others, IBD patients shared fewer clonotypes than healthy twins did, especially with disease activity. It was in IBD patients that TCRbeta diversity (inverse Simpson) was lower than in healthy co-twins.

Turning to this clonotype: Its target is unknown.

Germline-derived CDR1 and CDR2 are SGHRS and YFSETQ. The CDR3 runs 19 residues. The UMIs contained a 6-nucleotide sample barcode. They were added by template switching during cDNA synthesis. TCRdb reprocessed the 5' RACE reads and stores each CDR3 protein as one record, lacking DNA. This sample's clone table lists 400,000 to 500,000 distinct CDR3 sequences. This chain uses TRBV5-1 with TRBJ2-6; the TCRdb D gene call, TRBD1, has no DNA to confirm it. This TCR derives from a human donor with ulcerative colitis or Crohn's disease, or a healthy co-twin of an affected twin (not recorded which). The sample comprised blood. The CDR3 loop is CASNPGQGSQGSGANVLTF. The full variable domain, its missing parts supplied by reference TRBV5-1 and TRBJ2-6, is KAGVTQTPRYLIKTRGQQVTLSCSPISGHRSVSWYQQTPGQGLQFLFEYFSETQRNKGNFPGRFSGRQFSNSRSEMNVSTLELGDSALYLCASNPGQGSQGSGANVLTFGAGSRLTVL.